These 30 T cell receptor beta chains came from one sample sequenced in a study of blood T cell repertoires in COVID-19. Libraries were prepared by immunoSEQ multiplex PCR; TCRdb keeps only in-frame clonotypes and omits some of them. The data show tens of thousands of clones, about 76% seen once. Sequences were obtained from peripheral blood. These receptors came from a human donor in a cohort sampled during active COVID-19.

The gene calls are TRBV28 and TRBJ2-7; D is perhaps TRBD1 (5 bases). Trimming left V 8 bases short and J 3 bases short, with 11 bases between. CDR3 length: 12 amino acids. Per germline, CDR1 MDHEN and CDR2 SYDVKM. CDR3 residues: CASEGAFYEQYF. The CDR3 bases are TGTGCCAGCGAAGGGGCTTTCTACGAGCAGTACTTC.

CDR3 region: CASSSTIGNTIYF. As DNA, the CDR3 is TGTGCCAGCAGCTCGACAATTGGAAACACCATATATTTT. The J gene is TRBJ1-3, the V gene TRBV28; D is unresolved. There are 13 residues in the CDR3. Germline V CDR1 and CDR2: MDHEN, SYDVKM. V lost 6 bases, J lost 3 bases, and 9 bases lay in between. Based on the CDR3 plus reference TRBV28 and TRBJ1-3, the full variable domain is DVKVTQSSRYLVKRTGEKVFLECVQDMDHENMFWYRQDPGLGLRLIYFSYDVKMKEKGDIPEGYSVSREKKERFSLILESASTNQTSMYLCASSSTIGNTIYFGEGSWLTVV.

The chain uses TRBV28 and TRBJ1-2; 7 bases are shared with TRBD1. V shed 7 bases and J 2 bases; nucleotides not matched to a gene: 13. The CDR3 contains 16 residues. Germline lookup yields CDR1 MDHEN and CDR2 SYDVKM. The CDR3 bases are TGTGCCAGCACTCAGATCGGGACAGCCATAAACTATGGCTACACCTTC. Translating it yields CASTQIGTAINYGYTF.

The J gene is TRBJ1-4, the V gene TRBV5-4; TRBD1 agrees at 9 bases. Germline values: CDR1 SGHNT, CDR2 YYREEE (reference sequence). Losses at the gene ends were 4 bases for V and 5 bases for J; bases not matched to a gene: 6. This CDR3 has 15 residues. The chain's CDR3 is CASSIPTGGNEKLFF. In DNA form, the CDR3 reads TGTGCCAGCAGCATTCCGACAGGGGGGAATGAAAAACTGTTTTTT. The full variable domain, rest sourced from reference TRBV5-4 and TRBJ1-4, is ETGVTQSPTHLIKTRGQQVTLRCSSQSGHNTVSWYQQALGQGPQFIFQYYREEENGRGNFPPRFSGLQFPNYSSELNVNALELDDSALYLCASSIPTGGNEKLFFGSGTQLSVL.

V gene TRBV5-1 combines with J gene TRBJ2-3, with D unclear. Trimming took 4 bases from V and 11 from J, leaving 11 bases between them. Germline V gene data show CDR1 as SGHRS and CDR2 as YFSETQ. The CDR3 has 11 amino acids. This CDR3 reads CASSGPLGQYF. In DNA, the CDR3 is TGCGCCAGCAGCGGCCCTCTAGGGCAGTATTTT.

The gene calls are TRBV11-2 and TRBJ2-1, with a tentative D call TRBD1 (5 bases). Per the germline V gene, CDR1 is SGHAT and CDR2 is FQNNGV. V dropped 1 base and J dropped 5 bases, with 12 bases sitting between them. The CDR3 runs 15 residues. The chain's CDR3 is CASSLVLWGHNEQFF. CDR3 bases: TGTGCCAGCAGCTTAGTTCTGTGGGGCCACAATGAGCAGTTCTTC.

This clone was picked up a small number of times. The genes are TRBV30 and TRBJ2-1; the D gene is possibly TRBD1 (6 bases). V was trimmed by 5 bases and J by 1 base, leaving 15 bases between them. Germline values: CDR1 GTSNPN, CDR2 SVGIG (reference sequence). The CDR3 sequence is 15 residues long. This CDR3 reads CAWLPTGNSYNEQFF. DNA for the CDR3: TGTGCCTGGTTGCCAACAGGGAATTCCTACAATGAGCAGTTCTTC.

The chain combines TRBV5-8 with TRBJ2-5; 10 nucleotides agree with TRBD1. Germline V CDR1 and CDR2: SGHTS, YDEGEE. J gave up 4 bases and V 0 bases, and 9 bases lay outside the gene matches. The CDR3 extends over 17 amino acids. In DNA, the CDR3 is TGTGCCAGCAGCTTGGGGACAGGGGGGCGTCACGGAGAGACCCAGTACTTC. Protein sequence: CASSLGTGGRHGETQYF.

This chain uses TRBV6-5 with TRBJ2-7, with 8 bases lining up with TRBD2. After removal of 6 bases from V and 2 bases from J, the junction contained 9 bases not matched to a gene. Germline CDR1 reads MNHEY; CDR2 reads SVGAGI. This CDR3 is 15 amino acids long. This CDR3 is CASSGGERGTYEQYF. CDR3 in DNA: TGTGCCAGCAGCGGCGGGGAGCGGGGGACCTACGAGCAGTACTTC.

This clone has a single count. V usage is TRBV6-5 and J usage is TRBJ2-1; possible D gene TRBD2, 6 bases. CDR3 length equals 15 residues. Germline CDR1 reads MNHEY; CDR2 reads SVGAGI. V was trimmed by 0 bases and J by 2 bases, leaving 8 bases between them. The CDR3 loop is CASSYSRGPYNEQFF. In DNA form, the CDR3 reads TGTGCCAGCAGTTACTCGCGGGGACCCTACAATGAGCAGTTCTTC.

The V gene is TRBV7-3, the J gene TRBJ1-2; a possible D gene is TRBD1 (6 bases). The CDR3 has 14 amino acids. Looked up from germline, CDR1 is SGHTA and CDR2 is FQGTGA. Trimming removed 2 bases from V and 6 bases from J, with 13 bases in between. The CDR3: CASSLLYRDDGYTF. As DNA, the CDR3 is TGTGCCAGCAGCTTACTCTACAGGGATGATGGCTACACCTTC.

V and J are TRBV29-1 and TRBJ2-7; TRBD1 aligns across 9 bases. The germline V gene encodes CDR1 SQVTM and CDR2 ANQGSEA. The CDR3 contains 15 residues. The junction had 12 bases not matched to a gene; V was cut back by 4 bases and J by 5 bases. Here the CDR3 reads CSVATPGTGYHEQYF. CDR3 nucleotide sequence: TGCAGCGTTGCCACCCCCGGGACAGGGTATCACGAGCAGTACTTC.

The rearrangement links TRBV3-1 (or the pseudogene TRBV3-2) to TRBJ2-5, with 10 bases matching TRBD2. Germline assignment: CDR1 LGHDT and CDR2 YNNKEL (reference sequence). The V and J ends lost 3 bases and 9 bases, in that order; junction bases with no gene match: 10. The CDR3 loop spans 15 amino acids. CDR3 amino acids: CASSQNSLAGFSQYF. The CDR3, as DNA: TGTGCCAGCAGCCAGAACTCACTAGCGGGGTTCTCCCAGTACTTC.

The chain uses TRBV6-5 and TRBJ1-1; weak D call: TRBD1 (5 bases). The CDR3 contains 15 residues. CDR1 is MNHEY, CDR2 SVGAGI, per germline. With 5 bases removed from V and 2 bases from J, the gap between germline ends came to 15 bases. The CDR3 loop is CASSRGGTFNTEAFF. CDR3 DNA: TGTGCCAGCAGTCGGGGGGGGACGTTTAACACTGAAGCTTTCTTT.

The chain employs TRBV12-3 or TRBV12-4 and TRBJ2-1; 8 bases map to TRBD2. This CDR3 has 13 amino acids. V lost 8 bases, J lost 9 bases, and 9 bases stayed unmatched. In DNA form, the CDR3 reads TGTGCCAGCGGCCGGGGGGGAATCGGTGAGCAGTTCTTC. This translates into CASGRGGIGEQFF.

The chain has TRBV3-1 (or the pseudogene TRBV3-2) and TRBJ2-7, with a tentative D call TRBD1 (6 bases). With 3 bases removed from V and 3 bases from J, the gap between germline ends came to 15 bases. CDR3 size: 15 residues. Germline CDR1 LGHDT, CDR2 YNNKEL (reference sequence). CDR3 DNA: TGTGCCAGCAGCCAGACGCCGGGACATAACTACGAGCAGTACTTC. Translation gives CASSQTPGHNYEQYF.

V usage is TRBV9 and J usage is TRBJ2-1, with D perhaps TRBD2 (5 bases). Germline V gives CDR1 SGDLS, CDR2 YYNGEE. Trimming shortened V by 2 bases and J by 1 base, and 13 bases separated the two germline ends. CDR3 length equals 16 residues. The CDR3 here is CASSVRADQSYNEQFF. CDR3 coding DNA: TGTGCCAGCAGCGTCCGAGCGGACCAGTCCTACAATGAGCAGTTCTTC.

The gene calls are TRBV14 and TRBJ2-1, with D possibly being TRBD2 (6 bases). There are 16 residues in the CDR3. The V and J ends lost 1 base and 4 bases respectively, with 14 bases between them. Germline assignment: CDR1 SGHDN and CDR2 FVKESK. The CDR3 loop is CASSQGGAGGYNEQFF. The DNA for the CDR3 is TGTGCCAGCAGCCAAGGCGGGGCAGGCGGTTACAATGAGCAGTTCTTC.

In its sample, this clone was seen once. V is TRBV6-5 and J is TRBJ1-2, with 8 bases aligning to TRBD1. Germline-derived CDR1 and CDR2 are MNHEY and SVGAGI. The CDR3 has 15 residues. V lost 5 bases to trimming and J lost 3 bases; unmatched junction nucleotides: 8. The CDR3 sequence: CASSRSGGLDYGYTF. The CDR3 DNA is TGTGCCAGCAGTCGTTCAGGGGGCTTGGACTATGGCTACACCTTC.

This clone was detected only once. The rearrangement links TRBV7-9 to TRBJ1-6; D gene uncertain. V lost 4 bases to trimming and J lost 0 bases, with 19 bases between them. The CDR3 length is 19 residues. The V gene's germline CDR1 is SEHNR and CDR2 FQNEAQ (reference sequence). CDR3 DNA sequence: TGTGCCAGCAGCTCCAGAGGCAGTGGCCGCACCTCCTATAATTCACCCCTCCACTTT. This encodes CASSSRGSGRTSYNSPLHF.

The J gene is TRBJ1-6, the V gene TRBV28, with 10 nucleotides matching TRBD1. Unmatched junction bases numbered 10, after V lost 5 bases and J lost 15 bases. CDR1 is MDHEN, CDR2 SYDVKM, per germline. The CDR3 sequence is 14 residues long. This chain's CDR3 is CASSRRDRGLHLHF. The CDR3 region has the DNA TGTGCCAGCAGTCGCCGGGACAGGGGCCTTCACCTCCACTTT.

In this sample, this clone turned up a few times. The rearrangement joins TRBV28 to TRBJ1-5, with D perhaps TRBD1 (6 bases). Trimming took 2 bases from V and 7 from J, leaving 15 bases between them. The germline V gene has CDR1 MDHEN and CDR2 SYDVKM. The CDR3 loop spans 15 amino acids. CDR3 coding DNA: TGTGCCAGCAGTTTAGATGGTGCGGGGGCCCAGCCCCAGCATTTT. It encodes CASSLDGAGAQPQHF.

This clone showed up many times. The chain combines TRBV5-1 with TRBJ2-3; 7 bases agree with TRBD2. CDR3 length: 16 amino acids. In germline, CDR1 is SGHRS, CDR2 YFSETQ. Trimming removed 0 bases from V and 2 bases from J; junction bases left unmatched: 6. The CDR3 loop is CASSLVPSGTTDTQYF. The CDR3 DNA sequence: TGCGCCAGCAGCTTGGTTCCCAGCGGGACCACAGATACGCAGTATTTT.

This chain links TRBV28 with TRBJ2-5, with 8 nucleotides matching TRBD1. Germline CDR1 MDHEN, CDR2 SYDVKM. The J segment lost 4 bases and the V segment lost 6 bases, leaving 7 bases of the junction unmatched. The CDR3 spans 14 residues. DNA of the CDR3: TGTGCCAGCAGCGGGTCAGGGGGCCCAGAGACCCAGTACTTC. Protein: CASSGSGGPETQYF.

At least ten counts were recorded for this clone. CDR3 in amino acids: CASSIEDRGGTEAFF. Written as DNA, the CDR3 is TGTGCCAGTAGTATAGAGGACAGGGGAGGCACTGAAGCTTTCTTT. The rearrangement uses TRBV19 and TRBJ1-1; the match to TRBD1 covers 9 bases. The CDR3 contains 15 residues. The junction had 3 bases not matched to a gene; V was cut back by 0 bases and J by 4 bases. The V gene's germline CDR1 is LNHDA and CDR2 SQIVND (reference sequence).

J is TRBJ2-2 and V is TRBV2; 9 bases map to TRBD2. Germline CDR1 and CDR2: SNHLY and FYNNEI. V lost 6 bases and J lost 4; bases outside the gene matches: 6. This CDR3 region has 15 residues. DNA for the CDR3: TGTGCCAGCAGGGGACTAGCCGGGGGCACCGGGGAGCTGTTTTTT. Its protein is CASRGLAGGTGELFF.

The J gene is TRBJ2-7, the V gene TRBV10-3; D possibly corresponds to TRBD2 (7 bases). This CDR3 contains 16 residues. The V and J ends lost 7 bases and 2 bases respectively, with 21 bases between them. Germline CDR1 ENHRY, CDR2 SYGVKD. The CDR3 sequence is CAITSTGEGGTYEQYF. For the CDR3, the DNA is TGTGCCATCACCTCGACGGGGGAGGGGGGGACCTACGAGCAGTACTTC.

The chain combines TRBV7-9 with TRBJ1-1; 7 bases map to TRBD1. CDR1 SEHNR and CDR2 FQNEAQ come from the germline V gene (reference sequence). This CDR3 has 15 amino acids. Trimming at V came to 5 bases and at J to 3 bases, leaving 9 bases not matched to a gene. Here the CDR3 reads CASSPKQGKHTEAFF. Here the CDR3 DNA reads TGTGCCAGCAGCCCAAAACAGGGGAAGCACACTGAAGCTTTCTTT.

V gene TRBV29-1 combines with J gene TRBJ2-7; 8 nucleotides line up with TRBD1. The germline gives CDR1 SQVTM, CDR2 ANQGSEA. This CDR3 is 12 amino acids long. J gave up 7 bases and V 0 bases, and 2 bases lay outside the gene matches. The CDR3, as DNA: TGCAGCGTTGAAGAAGGGACAGGAGAGCAGTACTTC. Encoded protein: CSVEEGTGEQYF.

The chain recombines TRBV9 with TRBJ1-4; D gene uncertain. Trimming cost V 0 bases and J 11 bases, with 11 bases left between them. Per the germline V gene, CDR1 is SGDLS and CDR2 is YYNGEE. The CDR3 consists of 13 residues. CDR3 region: CASSVEAAGKLFF. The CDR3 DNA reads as TGTGCCAGCAGCGTAGAGGCGGCCGGGAAACTGTTTTTT.